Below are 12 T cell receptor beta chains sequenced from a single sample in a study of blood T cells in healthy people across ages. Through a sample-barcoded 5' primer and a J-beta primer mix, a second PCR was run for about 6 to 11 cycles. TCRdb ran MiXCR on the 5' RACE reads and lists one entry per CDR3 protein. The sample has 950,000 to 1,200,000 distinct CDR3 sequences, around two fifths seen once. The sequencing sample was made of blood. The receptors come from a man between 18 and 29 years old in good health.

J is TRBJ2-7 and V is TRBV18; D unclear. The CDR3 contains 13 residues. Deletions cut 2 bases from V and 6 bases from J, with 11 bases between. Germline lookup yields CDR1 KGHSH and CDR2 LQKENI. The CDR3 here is CASSPMSDGEQYF. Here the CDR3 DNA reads TGTGCCAGCTCACCAATGTCAGACGGCGAGCAGTACTTC.

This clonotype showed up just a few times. As DNA, the CDR3 is TGTGCCAGCAGTCCGGGACTAGCGGCGTCCTACAATGAGCAGTACTTC. Its protein product is CASSPGLAASYNEQYF. This rearrangement joins TRBV12-3 or TRBV12-4 to TRBJ2-1; 11 positions match TRBD2. The tail of the sequence fits TRBJ2-7 better, so the J call may be wrong. The CDR3 consists of 16 residues.

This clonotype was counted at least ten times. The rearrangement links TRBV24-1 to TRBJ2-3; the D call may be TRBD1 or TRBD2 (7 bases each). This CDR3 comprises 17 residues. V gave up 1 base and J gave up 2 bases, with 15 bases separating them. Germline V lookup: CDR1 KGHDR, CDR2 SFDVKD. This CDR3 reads CATSDFKRGQITDTQYF. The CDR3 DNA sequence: TGTGCCACCAGTGATTTCAAGCGGGGACAGATCACAGATACGCAGTATTTT.

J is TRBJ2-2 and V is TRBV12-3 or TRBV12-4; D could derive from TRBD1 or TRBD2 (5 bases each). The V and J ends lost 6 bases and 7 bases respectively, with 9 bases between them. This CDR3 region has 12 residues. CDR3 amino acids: CASRWGFGELFF. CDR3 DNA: TGTGCCAGCAGATGGGGGTTCGGGGAGCTGTTTTTT.

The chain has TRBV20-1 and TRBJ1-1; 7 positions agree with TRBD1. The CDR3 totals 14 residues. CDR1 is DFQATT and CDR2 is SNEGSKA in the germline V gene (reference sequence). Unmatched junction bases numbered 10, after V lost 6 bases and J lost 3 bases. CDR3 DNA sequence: TGCAGTGCCCACAAAGGGACAGTGGACACTGAAGCTTTCTTT. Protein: CSAHKGTVDTEAFF.

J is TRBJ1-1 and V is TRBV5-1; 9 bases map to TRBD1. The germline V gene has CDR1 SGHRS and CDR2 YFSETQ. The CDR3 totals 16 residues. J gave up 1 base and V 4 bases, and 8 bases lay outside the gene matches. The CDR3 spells CASSPRTGESNTEAFF. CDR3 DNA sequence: TGCGCCAGCAGCCCGCGGACAGGGGAATCGAACACTGAAGCTTTCTTT.

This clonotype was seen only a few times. The CDR3 reads CASSHDSGPSSYNEQFF. DNA for the CDR3: TGCGCCAGCAGCCACGACTCCGGGCCAAGCTCCTACAATGAGCAGTTCTTC. The V and J genes are TRBV4-1 and TRBJ2-1; D not certain. Trimming pared 3 bases from V and 0 bases from J, leaving 15 bases between. The CDR3 runs to 17 residues. The germline gives CDR1 MGHRA, CDR2 YSYEKL.

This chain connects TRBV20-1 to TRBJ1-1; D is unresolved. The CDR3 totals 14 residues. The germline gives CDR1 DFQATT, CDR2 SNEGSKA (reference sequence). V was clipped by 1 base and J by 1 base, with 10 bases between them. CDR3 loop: CSARGSKANTEAFF. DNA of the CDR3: TGCAGTGCTAGAGGGTCCAAAGCGAACACTGAAGCTTTCTTT.

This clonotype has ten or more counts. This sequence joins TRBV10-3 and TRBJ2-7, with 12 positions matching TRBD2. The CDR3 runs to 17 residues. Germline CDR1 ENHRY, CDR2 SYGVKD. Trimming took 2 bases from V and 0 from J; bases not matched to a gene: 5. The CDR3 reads CAISETGTSGYSYEQYF. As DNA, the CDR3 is TGTGCCATCAGTGAGACCGGGACTAGCGGGTACTCCTACGAGCAGTACTTC.

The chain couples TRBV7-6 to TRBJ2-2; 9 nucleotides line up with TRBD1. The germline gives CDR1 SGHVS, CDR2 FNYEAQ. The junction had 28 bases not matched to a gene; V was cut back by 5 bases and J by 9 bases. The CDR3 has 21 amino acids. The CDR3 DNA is TGTGCCAGCAGCCCACTCTTGAACAGGGGGCCCGCAAGGGTCCGATTCAGGGAGCTGTTTTTT. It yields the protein CASSPLLNRGPARVRFRELFF.

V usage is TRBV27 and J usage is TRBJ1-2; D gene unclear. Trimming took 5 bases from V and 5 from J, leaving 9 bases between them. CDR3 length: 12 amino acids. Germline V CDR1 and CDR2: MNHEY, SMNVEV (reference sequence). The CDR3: CASSANSYGYTF. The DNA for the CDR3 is TGTGCCAGCAGTGCCAACTCATATGGCTACACCTTC.

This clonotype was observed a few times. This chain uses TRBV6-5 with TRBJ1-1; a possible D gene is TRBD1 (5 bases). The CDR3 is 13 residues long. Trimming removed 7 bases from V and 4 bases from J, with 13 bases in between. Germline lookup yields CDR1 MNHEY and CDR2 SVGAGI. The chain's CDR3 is CASTRAGGTEAFF. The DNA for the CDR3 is TGTGCCAGCACCAGGGCGGGGGGCACTGAAGCTTTCTTT.